The 22 T cell receptor beta chains presented below share a single source sample, sequenced in a study of blood T cell repertoires in COVID-19. Generated by immunoSEQ multiplex PCR, the TCRdb table keeps only in-frame clones and is missing some. The sample carries roughly 100,000 clones, 75% to 85% recorded once. The specimen was peripheral blood. The receptors here all came from a man older than 75 with COVID-19, enrolled during active disease.

This chain connects TRBV6-5 to TRBJ1-5; 9 nucleotides line up with TRBD1. Germline loops: CDR1 MNHEY, CDR2 SVGAGI. V was pared by 7 bases and J by 6 bases, with 7 bases of the junction left unmatched. This CDR3 spans 14 amino acids. CDR3: CASIKDRGSQPQHF. CDR3 DNA sequence: TGTGCCAGCATTAAGGACAGGGGAAGTCAGCCCCAGCATTTT.

The V call is TRBV28, the J call TRBJ1-6; tentative D call: TRBD1 (6 bases). Deletions cut 4 bases from V and 8 bases from J, with 18 bases between. Germline V gene lookup returns CDR1 MDHEN and CDR2 SYDVKM. This CDR3 spans 16 amino acids. CDR3 region: CASSSPEWGLHSPLHF. In DNA form, the CDR3 reads TGTGCCAGCAGTTCCCCAGAGTGGGGGCTGCATTCACCCCTCCACTTT.

This rearrangement joins TRBV24-1 to TRBJ2-2; tentatively, D is TRBD2 (6 bases). The CDR3 has 14 residues. Per the germline V gene, CDR1 is KGHDR and CDR2 is SFDVKD. V lost 7 bases and J 1 base, leaving 9 bases between the germline ends. CDR3 in DNA: TGTGCCACCAGCGGGGGACTGAACACCGGGGAGCTGTTTTTT. Its translation: CATSGGLNTGELFF.

This clone was counted between two and nine times. The chain has TRBV7-9 and TRBJ1-2, with a tentative D call TRBD1 (6 bases). CDR3 size: 14 residues. V was shortened by 1 base and J by 8 bases, with 14 bases between the two germline ends. From germline, CDR1 is SEHNR and CDR2 FQNEAQ (reference sequence). CDR3 coding DNA: TGTGCCAGCAGCTTAGACAGGGATGCAAGCGGCTACACCTTC. It specifies CASSLDRDASGYTF.

V gene TRBV14 combines with J gene TRBJ1-2; the D is unclear. V lost 0 bases to trimming and J lost 5 bases, with 10 bases between them. This CDR3 contains 14 residues. Germline-derived CDR1 and CDR2 are SGHDN and FVKESK. CDR3 bases: TGTGCCAGCAGCCAAGAACACCGATGGTATGGCTACACCTTC. As protein: CASSQEHRWYGYTF.

The chain is built from TRBV28 and TRBJ2-3; 10 bases match TRBD1. The CDR3 runs to 15 residues. Germline V gene sequence: CDR1 MDHEN, CDR2 SYDVKM. The J segment lost 2 bases and the V segment lost 6 bases, leaving 5 bases of the junction unmatched. Here the CDR3 DNA reads TGTGCCAGCAGGGGACAGGGGCCCTCCACAGATACGCAGTATTTT. Translation: CASRGQGPSTDTQYF.

Points on this clone: The same CDR3 can be traced to other DNA sequences in this sample. The chain recombines TRBV2 with TRBJ2-3, with TRBD2 matching 10 bases. There are 16 residues in the CDR3. CDR1 and CDR2 (germline): SNHLY, FYNNEI. After removal of 1 base from V and 3 bases from J, the junction contained 4 bases not matched to a gene. CDR3 amino acids: CASSEGLAGGTDTQYF. Here the CDR3 DNA reads TGTGCCAGCAGTGAAGGGTTAGCGGGAGGAACAGATACGCAGTATTTT.

The chain links TRBV28 to TRBJ1-5, with 12 bases that match TRBD1. Germline V gene data show CDR1 as MDHEN and CDR2 as SYDVKM. The ends lost 4 bases at V and 6 bases at J; junction bases unmatched: 7. The length of the CDR3 is 16 residues. CDR3: CASSSGQGASAQPQHF. The CDR3 nucleotides read TGTGCCAGCAGTTCGGGACAGGGGGCGAGCGCTCAGCCCCAGCATTTT.

J is TRBJ2-7 and V is TRBV9, with TRBD1 matching 10 bases. With V trimmed by 5 bases and J by 3 bases, 5 bases remained unmatched. Germline CDR1 and CDR2: SGDLS and YYNGEE. This CDR3 is 14 amino acids long. In DNA, the CDR3 is TGTGCCAGCAGTCACGGGACAGGGGTCTACGAGCAGTACTTC. Its translation is CASSHGTGVYEQYF.

V usage is TRBV5-6 and J usage is TRBJ2-5; D might be TRBD2 (6 bases). From germline, CDR1 is SGHDT and CDR2 YYEEEE. The ends were cut back, 3 bases at V and 4 bases at J, with 19 bases in the middle. The CDR3 covers 16 residues. CDR3 in amino acids: CASSSGLFSSRETQYF. DNA for the CDR3: TGTGCCAGCAGCTCCGGACTATTCTCGAGTCGAGAGACCCAGTACTTC.

The J gene is TRBJ1-1, the V gene TRBV6-5; the match to TRBD1 covers 8 bases. After removal of 7 bases from V and 5 bases from J, the junction contained 9 bases not matched to a gene. The CDR3 totals 14 residues. Germline CDR1 is MNHEY and CDR2 is SVGAGI. Written as DNA, the CDR3 is TGTGCCAGCACCTCCAGGGGGCGAGGGACTGAAGCTTTCTTT. This codes for CASTSRGRGTEAFF.

This chain links TRBV2 with TRBJ1-2; no firm D call. The V gene lost 7 bases and the J gene lost 3 bases, with 12 bases spanning the gap. Germline CDR1 and CDR2: SNHLY and FYNNEI. CDR3 length: 13 amino acids. This CDR3 reads CASTEGRDYGYTF. For the CDR3, the DNA is TGTGCCAGCACCGAGGGTAGGGACTATGGCTACACCTTC.

CDR3 sequence reads: CASSQDNAGGWYEQYF. CDR3 sequence (DNA): TGCGCCAGCAGCCAAGATAACGCGGGAGGTTGGTACGAGCAGTACTTC. The chain combines TRBV4-1 with TRBJ2-7; the match to TRBD2 covers 8 bases. V lost 0 bases and J lost 4; bases outside the gene matches: 8. CDR3 length: 16 residues. Per germline, CDR1 MGHRA and CDR2 YSYEKL.

J is TRBJ2-5 and V is TRBV5-4; D is perhaps TRBD2 (6 bases). The V gene lost 0 bases and the J gene lost 2 bases, with 8 bases spanning the gap. Germline CDR1 SGHNT, CDR2 YYREEE (reference sequence). This CDR3 comprises 14 residues. The CDR3: CASSLERAQETQYF. CDR3 nucleotides: TGTGCCAGCAGCTTGGAGCGGGCGCAAGAGACCCAGTACTTC.

V is TRBV6-6 and J is TRBJ1-6; D unresolved. Germline V gives CDR1 MNHNY, CDR2 SVGAGI (reference sequence). The CDR3 consists of 14 residues. The ends were cut back, 2 bases at V and 2 bases at J, with 4 bases in the middle. CDR3 sequence: CASSYEPYNSPLHF. In DNA form, the CDR3 reads TGTGCCAGCAGTTACGAGCCCTATAATTCACCCCTCCACTTT.

The chain uses TRBV12-5 and TRBJ2-5; maybe TRBD1 (5 bases). Per the germline V gene, CDR1 is LGHNT and CDR2 is FRNRAP. The CDR3 has 13 residues. V was pared by 5 bases and J by 2 bases, with 9 bases between. CDR3 residues: CASGTPGQETQYF. DNA for the CDR3: TGTGCTAGTGGTACCCCAGGGCAAGAGACCCAGTACTTC.

The chain joins TRBV6-6 to TRBJ2-5, with 13 bases fitting TRBD2. CDR1 is MNHNY, CDR2 SVGAGI, per germline (reference sequence). V was pared by 5 bases and J by 3 bases, with 3 bases of the junction left unmatched. CDR3 length equals 15 residues. CDR3 in amino acids: CASSQGLAGKETQYF. Here the CDR3 DNA reads TGTGCCAGCAGTCAGGGACTAGCGGGGAAAGAGACCCAGTACTTC.

The rearrangement joins TRBV28 to TRBJ1-3, with D unresolved. From germline, CDR1 is MDHEN and CDR2 SYDVKM. Between the trimmed V and J ends, which lost 3 bases and 4 bases, there was a span of 13 bases. The CDR3 consists of 15 residues. The CDR3 loop reads CASSLLGAAGNTIYF. CDR3 DNA: TGTGCCAGCAGTTTGTTGGGAGCGGCAGGAAACACCATATATTTT.

The table lists this clone with a few counts. The rearrangement uses TRBV28 and TRBJ2-3; TRBD2 matches at 10 bases. Per germline, CDR1 MDHEN and CDR2 SYDVKM. The CDR3 spans 14 residues. Trimming at V came to 8 bases and at J to 1 base, leaving 3 bases not matched to a gene. The CDR3 sequence: CASLAGGGTDTQYF. CDR3 DNA sequence: TGTGCCAGCTTAGCGGGGGGAGGCACAGATACGCAGTATTTT.

CDR3 sequence (DNA): TGTGCCAGCAGTTTATACTATCCTTCGGAGGGGCTTGATACGCAGTATTTT. Translated: CASSLYYPSEGLDTQYF. The chain uses TRBV27 and TRBJ2-3, with a tentative D call TRBD2 (6 bases). The V gene's germline CDR1 is MNHEY and CDR2 SMNVEV (reference sequence). Trimming took 1 base from V and 6 from J, leaving 20 bases between them. This CDR3 is built from 17 residues.

The chain uses TRBV5-6 and TRBJ2-5; 12 nucleotides match TRBD2. CDR1 is SGHDT, CDR2 YYEEEE, per germline. The CDR3 sequence is 15 residues long. Trimming at V came to 4 bases and at J to 5 bases, leaving 6 bases not matched to a gene. This CDR3 is CASSKLAGGPETQYF. In DNA form, the CDR3 reads TGTGCCAGCAGCAAGCTAGCGGGAGGGCCGGAGACCCAGTACTTC. Drawing the rest from reference TRBV5-6 and TRBJ2-5, the complete variable domain is DAGVTQSPTHLIKTRGQQVTLRCSPKSGHDTVSWYQQALGQGPQFIFQYYEEEERQRGNFPDRFSGHQFPNYSSELNVNALLLGDSALYLCASSKLAGGPETQYFGPGTRLLVL.

J is TRBJ2-3 and V is TRBV19; 8 bases are a match to TRBD1. This CDR3 has 15 amino acids. Germline V gene lookup returns CDR1 LNHDA and CDR2 SQIVND (reference sequence). The V segment lost 6 bases and the J segment 5 bases; nucleotides outside the gene matches: 10. CDR3 residues: CASSPGGQGGDTQYF. CDR3 sequence (DNA): TGTGCCAGTAGCCCAGGGGGCCAGGGGGGAGATACGCAGTATTTT.